This entry lists 14 T cell receptor beta chains sequenced from one sample in a study of CD4 T cells in relation to SARS-CoV-2 and coronaviruses. The assay was immunoSEQ multiplex PCR, and TCRdb's table has in-frame clones only and misses some. Altogether 24,000 or so clones are present, 78% being singletons, with the ten largest covering approximately 14%. No antigen has been identified for these receptors. CD4+ T cells from unexposed donors were obtained before the COVID-19 pandemic (2011-2018). Isolation of CD4+ T cells took place after less than twelve days in culture. Specimen: CD4+ T cells from PBMCs, cultured in vitro. These receptor sequences come from a human donor in good health.

A few counts support this clone. The V call is TRBV6-5, the J call TRBJ2-1; weak D call: TRBD2 (6 bases). CDR1 and CDR2 from the germline V gene are MNHEY and SVGAGI. Trimming removed 6 bases from V and 9 bases from J, with 18 bases in between. The CDR3 is 14 residues long. The CDR3 DNA reads TGTGCCAGCAGCGTTGCTAGCGAAAGAAGTGAGCAGTTCTTC. This gives the protein CASSVASERSEQFF.

This clone has more than one count but fewer than ten. CDR3 DNA: TGTGCCAGCAGCTCCCGCCGGGATAGCTATTCCTACAATGAGCAGTTCTTC. Translated, it gives CASSSRRDSYSYNEQFF. The chain uses TRBV11-2 and TRBJ2-1; D is possibly TRBD2 (5 bases). The germline CDR1 and CDR2 sequences are SGHAT and FQNNGV. The V end was cut by 4 bases, the J end by 1 base, with 17 bases between. The CDR3 is 17 residues long.

The rearrangement uses TRBV7-9 and TRBJ1-2; possibly TRBD1 for D (5 bases). CDR3 length: 15 amino acids. Looked up from germline, CDR1 is SEHNR and CDR2 is FQNEAQ (reference sequence). Trimming left V 5 bases short and J 8 bases short, with 21 bases between. In nucleotides, the CDR3 is TGTGCCAGCAGCCCGTGGGGGACTGAATTGATGGGCTACACCTTC. Its protein is CASSPWGTELMGYTF.

J is TRBJ2-2 and V is TRBV19; 7 nucleotides match TRBD1. The CDR3 runs 14 residues. Germline V lookup: CDR1 LNHDA, CDR2 SQIVND (reference sequence). The V and J ends lost 4 bases and 4 bases, in that order; junction bases with no gene match: 3. CDR3 coding DNA: TGTGCCAGTAGTAGCGCAGGGGGCACCGGGGAGCTGTTTTTT. Amino acids: CASSSAGGTGELFF.

The chain couples TRBV2 to TRBJ2-7; TRBD1 matches at 9 bases. V shed 7 bases, J shed 6 bases, and the junction held 10 bases outside the gene matches. Germline V lookup: CDR1 SNHLY, CDR2 FYNNEI. CDR3 length: 14 residues. The CDR3 sequence is CASKGDRAVGEQYF. The CDR3 coding sequence is TGTGCCAGCAAAGGGGACAGGGCAGTGGGCGAGCAGTACTTC.

The V gene is TRBV9, the J gene TRBJ1-2; a possible D gene is TRBD1 (5 bases). The CDR3 extends over 17 amino acids. The V gene lost 1 base and the J gene lost 5 bases, with 21 bases spanning the gap. The germline gives CDR1 SGDLS, CDR2 YYNGEE. CDR3 DNA sequence: TGTGCCAGCAGCGTACAAAACAGGCCAACACCGTCTTATGGCTACACCTTC. Translated: CASSVQNRPTPSYGYTF.

The V and J genes are TRBV14 and TRBJ2-7; 12 bases agree with TRBD2. Germline-derived CDR1 and CDR2 are SGHDN and FVKESK. Trimming at V came to 5 bases and at J to 4 bases, leaving 3 bases not matched to a gene. This CDR3 region has 14 residues. This CDR3 is CASSWTSGIYEQYF. Here the CDR3 DNA reads TGTGCCAGCAGCTGGACTAGCGGGATTTACGAGCAGTACTTC.

The chain carries TRBV1 and TRBJ2-1. TRBV1 is a documented pseudogene. This CDR3 is 15 amino acids long. For the CDR3, the DNA is TGCACCAGCAGCCTGCTTTCAAGCTCCTACAATGAGCAGTTCTTC. Protein: CTSSLLSSSYNEQFF.

The CDR3 nucleotides are TGCGCCAGCAGCCACCCGGGACTAGCGGGAGGGAGCTCCTACAATGAGCAGTTCTTC. It encodes CASSHPGLAGGSSYNEQFF. The rearrangement links TRBV4-1 to TRBJ2-1; 16 nucleotides agree with TRBD2. Looked up from germline, CDR1 is MGHRA and CDR2 is YSYEKL. The CDR3 has 19 residues. V lost 3 bases, J lost 0 bases, and 5 bases stayed unmatched.

V and J are TRBV7-9 and TRBJ1-5, with D possibly matching TRBD1 (6 bases). This CDR3 contains 15 residues. Trimming cost V 0 bases and J 4 bases, with 10 bases left between them. Germline loops: CDR1 SEHNR, CDR2 FQNEAQ (reference sequence). The CDR3 region is CASSLASTGNQPQHF. DNA of the CDR3: TGTGCCAGCAGCTTAGCGTCGACAGGAAATCAGCCCCAGCATTTT.

The CDR3 spells CASSIGQTLSYEQYF. The CDR3 nucleotides read TGTGCCAGTAGTATAGGACAAACCCTCTCCTACGAGCAGTACTTC. The chain has TRBV19 and TRBJ2-7, with no clear D. The CDR3 runs 15 residues. Trimming cost V 1 base and J 0 bases, with 10 bases left between them. CDR1 and CDR2 (germline): LNHDA, SQIVND (reference sequence).

This clone was picked up a small number of times. The chain is built from TRBV29-1 and TRBJ1-2; unclear D gene. The CDR3 consists of 15 residues. V dropped 2 bases and J dropped 0 bases, with 13 bases sitting between them. The germline V gene encodes CDR1 SQVTM and CDR2 ANQGSEA. The CDR3 sequence: CSVETPLGTNYGYTF. CDR3 nucleotides: TGCAGCGTTGAAACCCCCTTGGGGACTAACTATGGCTACACCTTC.

The gene calls are TRBV18 and TRBJ2-2; 7 bases match TRBD1. The CDR3 loop spans 17 amino acids. CDR1 and CDR2 (germline): KGHSH, LQKENI. V shed 2 bases, J shed 0 bases, and the junction held 6 bases outside the gene matches. The CDR3: CASSPAVTGTNTGELFF. In DNA form, the CDR3 reads TGTGCCAGCTCACCAGCCGTGACAGGGACGAACACCGGGGAGCTGTTTTTT.

This clone came up a few times. The chain uses TRBV3-1 (or the pseudogene TRBV3-2) and TRBJ1-2; a weak D match, TRBD1 (5 bases). This CDR3 has 13 amino acids. V gave up 3 bases and J gave up 6 bases, with 11 bases separating them. Germline V CDR1 and CDR2: LGHDT, YNNKEL (reference sequence). CDR3 loop: CASSQGTPHGYTF. CDR3 nucleotides: TGTGCCAGCAGCCAGGGGACTCCACATGGCTACACCTTC.